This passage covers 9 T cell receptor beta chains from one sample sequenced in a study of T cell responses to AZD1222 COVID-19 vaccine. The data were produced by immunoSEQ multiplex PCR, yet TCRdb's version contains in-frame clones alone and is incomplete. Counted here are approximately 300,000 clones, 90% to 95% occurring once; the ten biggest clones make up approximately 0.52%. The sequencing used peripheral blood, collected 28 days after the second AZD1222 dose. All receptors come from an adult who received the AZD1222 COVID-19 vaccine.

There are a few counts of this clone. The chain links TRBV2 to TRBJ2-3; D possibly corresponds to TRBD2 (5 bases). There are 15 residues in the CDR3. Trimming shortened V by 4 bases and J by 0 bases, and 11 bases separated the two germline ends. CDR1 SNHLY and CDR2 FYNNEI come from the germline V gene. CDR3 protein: CASSGPGFSTDTQYF. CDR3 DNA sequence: TGTGCCAGCAGTGGACCGGGGTTTAGCACAGATACGCAGTATTTT.

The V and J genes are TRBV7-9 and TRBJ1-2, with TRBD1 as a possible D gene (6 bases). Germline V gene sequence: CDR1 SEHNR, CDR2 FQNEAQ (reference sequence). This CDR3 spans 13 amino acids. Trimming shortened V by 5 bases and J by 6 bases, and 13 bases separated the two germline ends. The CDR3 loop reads CASSPGGADGYTF. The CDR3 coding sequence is TGTGCCAGCAGCCCCGGGGGGGCGGATGGCTACACCTTC.

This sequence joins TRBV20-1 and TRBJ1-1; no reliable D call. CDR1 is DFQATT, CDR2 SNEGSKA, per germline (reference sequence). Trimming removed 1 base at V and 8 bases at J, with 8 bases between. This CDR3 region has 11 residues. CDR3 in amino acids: CSARVFPEAFF. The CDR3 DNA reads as TGCAGTGCTAGAGTGTTCCCCGAAGCTTTCTTT.

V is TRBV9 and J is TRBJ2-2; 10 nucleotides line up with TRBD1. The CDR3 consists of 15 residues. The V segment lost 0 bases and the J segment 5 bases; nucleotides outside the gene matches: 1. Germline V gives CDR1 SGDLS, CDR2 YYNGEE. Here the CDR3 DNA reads TGTGCCAGCAGCGTAGGACAGGGGGCGACCGGGGAGCTGTTTTTT. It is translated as CASSVGQGATGELFF.

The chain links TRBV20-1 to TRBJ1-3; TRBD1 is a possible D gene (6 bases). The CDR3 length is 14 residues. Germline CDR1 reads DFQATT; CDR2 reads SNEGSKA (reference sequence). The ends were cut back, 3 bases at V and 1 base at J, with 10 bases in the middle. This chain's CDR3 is CSASFRGSGNTIYF. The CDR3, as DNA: TGCAGTGCTAGTTTCAGGGGATCTGGAAACACCATATATTTT.

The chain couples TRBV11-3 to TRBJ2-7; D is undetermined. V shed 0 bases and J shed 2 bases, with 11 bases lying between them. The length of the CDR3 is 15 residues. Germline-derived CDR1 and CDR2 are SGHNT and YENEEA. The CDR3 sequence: CASSLDQWAPYEQYF. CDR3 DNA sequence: TGTGCCAGCAGCTTAGATCAGTGGGCCCCCTACGAGCAGTACTTC.

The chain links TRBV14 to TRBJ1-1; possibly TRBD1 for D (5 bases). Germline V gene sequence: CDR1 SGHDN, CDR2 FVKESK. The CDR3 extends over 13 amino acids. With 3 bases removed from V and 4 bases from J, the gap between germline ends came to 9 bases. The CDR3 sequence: CASSQGPTTEAFF. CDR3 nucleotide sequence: TGTGCCAGCAGCCAGGGACCGACCACTGAAGCTTTCTTT.

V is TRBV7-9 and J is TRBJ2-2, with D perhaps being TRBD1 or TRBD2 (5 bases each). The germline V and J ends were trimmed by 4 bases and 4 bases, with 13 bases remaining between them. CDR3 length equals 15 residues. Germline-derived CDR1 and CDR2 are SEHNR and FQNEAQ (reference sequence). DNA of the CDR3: TGTGCCAGCAGCTACGGGGCTCGCGGCACCGGGGAGCTGTTTTTT. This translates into CASSYGARGTGELFF.

The CDR3 reads CASSLGLAPYEQYF. As DNA, the CDR3 is TGTGCCAGCAGCTTAGGACTAGCCCCCTACGAGCAGTACTTC. V and J are TRBV7-8 and TRBJ2-7, with 7 bases fitting TRBD2. The ends lost 1 base at V and 2 bases at J; junction bases unmatched: 2. Germline V gene lookup returns CDR1 SGHVS and CDR2 FQNEAQ. CDR3 size: 14 residues.